This TCR beta chain was sequenced for a study of response to subunit inactivated influenza vaccine. Study observations and caveats: Authors suggested that a seasonal influenza vaccination recruits few new T cells each time.

Germline lookup yields CDR1 MNHEY and CDR2 SVGAGI. This CDR3 is 14 amino acids long. The J segment lost 5 bases and the V segment lost 0 bases, leaving 3 bases of the junction unmatched. TCRdb re-called the RT-PCR reads with MiXCR, one entry per CDR3 protein. The sample records 150,000 to 200,000 distinct CDR3 sequences, less than 15% being singletons. This clonotype was detected once. Its antigen is still unknown. The same specimen was also included in a second study, on T cells expressing NK-cell markers. Turning to that study: UMIs accompanied the 5'RACE template switching by which TCR beta cDNA was made. Sorted CD3+CD56-NKG2C+, CD3+CD56+NKG2C+ and CD3+CD56+NKG2C- T cells supplied the TCR beta repertoires.

V is TRBV6-5 and J is TRBJ1-1, with 7 bases lining up with TRBD1. The material sequenced was CD8+ T cells sorted from PBMCs, taken roughly 13 days after vaccination. This clonotype was sampled from a man aged 45 to 65 who received an inactivated influenza vaccine. The CDR3 spells CASSYSGQITEAFF. In nucleotides, the CDR3 is TGTGCCAGCAGTTACTCGGGACAGATAACTGAAGCTTTCTTT.